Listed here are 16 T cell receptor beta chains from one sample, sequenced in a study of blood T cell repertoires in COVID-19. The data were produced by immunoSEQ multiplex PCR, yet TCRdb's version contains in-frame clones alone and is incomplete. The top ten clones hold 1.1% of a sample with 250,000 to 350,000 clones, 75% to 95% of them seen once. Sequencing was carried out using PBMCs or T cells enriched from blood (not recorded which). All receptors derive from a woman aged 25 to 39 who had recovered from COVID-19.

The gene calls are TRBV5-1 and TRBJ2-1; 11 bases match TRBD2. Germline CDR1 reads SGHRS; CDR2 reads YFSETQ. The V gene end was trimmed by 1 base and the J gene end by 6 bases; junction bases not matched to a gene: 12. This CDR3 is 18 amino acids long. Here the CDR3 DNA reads TGCGCCAGCAGCTTGATGACTTCGACTAGCGGGAAACTCAATGAGCAGTTCTTC. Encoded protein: CASSLMTSTSGKLNEQFF.

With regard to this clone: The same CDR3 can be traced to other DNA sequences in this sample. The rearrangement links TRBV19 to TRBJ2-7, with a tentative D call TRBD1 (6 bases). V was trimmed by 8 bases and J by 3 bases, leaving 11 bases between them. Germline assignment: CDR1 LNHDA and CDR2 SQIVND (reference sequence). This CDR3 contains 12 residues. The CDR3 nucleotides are TGTGCCAGTTCAAGGGGGAACTACGAGCAGTACTTC. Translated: CASSRGNYEQYF.

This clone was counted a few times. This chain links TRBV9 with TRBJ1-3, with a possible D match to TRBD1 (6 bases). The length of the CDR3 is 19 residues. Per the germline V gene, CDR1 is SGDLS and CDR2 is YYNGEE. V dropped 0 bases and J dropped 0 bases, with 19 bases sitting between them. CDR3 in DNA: TGTGCCAGCAGCGTAGAAGGGGGGGGCAGAGGAAGCTCTGGAAACACCATATATTTT. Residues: CASSVEGGGRGSSGNTIYF. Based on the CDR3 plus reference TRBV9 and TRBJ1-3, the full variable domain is DSGVTQTPKHLITATGQRVTLRCSPRSGDLSVYWYQQSLDQGLQFLIQYYNGEERAKGNILERFSAQQFPDLHSELNLSSLELGDSALYFCASSVEGGGRGSSGNTIYFGEGSWLTVV.

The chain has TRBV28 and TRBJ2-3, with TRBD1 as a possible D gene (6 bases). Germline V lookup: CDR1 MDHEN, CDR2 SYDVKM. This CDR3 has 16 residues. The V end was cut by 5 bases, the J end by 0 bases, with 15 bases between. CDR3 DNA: TGTGCCAGCAGTCCCTCAGGGGCTACTAGCACAGATACGCAGTATTTT. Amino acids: CASSPSGATSTDTQYF.

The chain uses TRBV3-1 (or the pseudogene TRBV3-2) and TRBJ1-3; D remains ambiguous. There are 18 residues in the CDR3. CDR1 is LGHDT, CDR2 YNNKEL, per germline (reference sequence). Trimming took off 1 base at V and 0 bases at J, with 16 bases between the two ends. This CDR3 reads CASSQALYEECSGNTIYF. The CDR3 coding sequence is TGTGCCAGCAGCCAAGCTCTATATGAGGAGTGCTCTGGAAACACCATATATTTT.

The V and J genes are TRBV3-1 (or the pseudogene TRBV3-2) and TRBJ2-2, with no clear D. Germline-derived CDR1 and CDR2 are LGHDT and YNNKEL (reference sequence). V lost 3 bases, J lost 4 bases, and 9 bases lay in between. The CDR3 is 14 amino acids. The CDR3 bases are TGTGCCAGCAGCCATGAGGTAATCACCGGGGAGCTGTTTTTT. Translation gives CASSHEVITGELFF.

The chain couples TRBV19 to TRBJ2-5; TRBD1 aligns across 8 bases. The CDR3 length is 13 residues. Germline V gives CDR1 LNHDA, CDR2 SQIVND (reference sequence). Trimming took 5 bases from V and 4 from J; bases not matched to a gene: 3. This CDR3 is CASSYQGAETQYF. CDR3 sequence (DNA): TGTGCCAGTAGTTACCAGGGGGCAGAGACCCAGTACTTC.

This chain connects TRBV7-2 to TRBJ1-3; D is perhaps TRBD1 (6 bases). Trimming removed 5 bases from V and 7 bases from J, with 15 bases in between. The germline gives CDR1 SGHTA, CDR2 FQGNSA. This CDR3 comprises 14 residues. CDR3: CASSPGQITNTIYF. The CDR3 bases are TGTGCCAGCAGCCCGGGACAAATCACGAACACCATATATTTT.

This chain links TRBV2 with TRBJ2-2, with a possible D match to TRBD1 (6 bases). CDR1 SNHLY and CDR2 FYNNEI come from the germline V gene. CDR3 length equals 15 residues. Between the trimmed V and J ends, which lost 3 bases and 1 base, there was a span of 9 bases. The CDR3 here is CASSDPQGNTGELFF. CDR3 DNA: TGTGCCAGCAGTGACCCACAGGGGAACACCGGGGAGCTGTTTTTT.

As DNA, the CDR3 is TGTGCCAGTAGTAGCCTCCTACTAGCGGGCTCCTACAATGAGCAGTTCTTC. Amino acid sequence: CASSSLLLAGSYNEQFF. V gene TRBV19 combines with J gene TRBJ2-1, with 9 bases identical to TRBD2. The germline CDR1 and CDR2 sequences are LNHDA and SQIVND (reference sequence). J gave up 0 bases and V 4 bases, and 7 bases lay outside the gene matches. The CDR3 runs 17 residues.

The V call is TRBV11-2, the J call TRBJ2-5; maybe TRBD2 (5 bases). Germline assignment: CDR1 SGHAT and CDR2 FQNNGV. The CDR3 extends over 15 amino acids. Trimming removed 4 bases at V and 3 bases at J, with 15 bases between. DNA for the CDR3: TGTGCCAGCAGCTCCGGGGAGAGGATGAAAGAGACCCAGTACTTC. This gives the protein CASSSGERMKETQYF.

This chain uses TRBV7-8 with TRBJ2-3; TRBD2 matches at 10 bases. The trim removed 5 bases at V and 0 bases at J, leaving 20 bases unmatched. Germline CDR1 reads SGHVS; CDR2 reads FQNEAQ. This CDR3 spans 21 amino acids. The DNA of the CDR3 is TGTGCCAGCAGCCCGCGTTTCGTACCAGCGGGAGGGCCCTTTAGCACAGATACGCAGTATTTT. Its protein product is CASSPRFVPAGGPFSTDTQYF.

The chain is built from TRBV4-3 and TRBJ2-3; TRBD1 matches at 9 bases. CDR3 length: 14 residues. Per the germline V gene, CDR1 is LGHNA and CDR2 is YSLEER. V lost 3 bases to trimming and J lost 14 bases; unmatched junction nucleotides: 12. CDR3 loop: CASSQAAGTGRPYF. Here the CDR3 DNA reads TGCGCCAGCAGCCAGGCCGCTGGGACAGGGAGGCCGTATTTT.

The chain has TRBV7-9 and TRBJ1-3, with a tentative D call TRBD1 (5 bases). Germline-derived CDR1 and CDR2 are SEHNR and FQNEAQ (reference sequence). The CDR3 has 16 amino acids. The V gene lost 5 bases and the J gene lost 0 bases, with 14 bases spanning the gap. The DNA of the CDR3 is TGTGCCAGCAGCCCCCGTGACAGCCGCTCTGGAAACACCATATATTTT. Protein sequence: CASSPRDSRSGNTIYF.

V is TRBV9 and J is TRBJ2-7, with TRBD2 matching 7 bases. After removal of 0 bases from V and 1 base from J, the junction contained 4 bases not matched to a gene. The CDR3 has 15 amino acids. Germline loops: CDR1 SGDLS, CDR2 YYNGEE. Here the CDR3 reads CASSVGEGVSYEQYF. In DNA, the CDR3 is TGTGCCAGCAGCGTAGGGGAGGGAGTGTCCTACGAGCAGTACTTC.

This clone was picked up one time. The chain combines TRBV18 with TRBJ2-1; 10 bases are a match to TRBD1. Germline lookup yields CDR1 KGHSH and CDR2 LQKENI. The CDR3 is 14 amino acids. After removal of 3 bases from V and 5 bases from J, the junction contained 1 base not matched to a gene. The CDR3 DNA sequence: TGTGCCAGCTCACCGGGACAGGGGAACAATGAGCAGTTCTTC. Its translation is CASSPGQGNNEQFF.